This entry is about one T cell receptor (beta chain). The data derive from a study of control samples from healthy donors and cancer patients. Trimming cost V 3 bases and J 11 bases, with 19 bases left between them. The CDR3 contains 14 residues. Per the germline V gene, CDR1 is MGHRA and CDR2 is YSYEKL. Measured with immunoSEQ multiplex PCR; TCRdb has only the in-frame clones, and not every one. The table shows over 85,000 clones, with around 90% occurring only once. The sample consisted of blood. The gene calls are TRBV4-1 and TRBJ1-1; D remains unclear. This clonotype was obtained from a woman younger than 35 in good health. The CDR3 here is CASSQEGLVQAAFF. The CDR3 DNA reads as TGCGCCAGCAGCCAGGAAGGGCTCGTTCAGGCGGCTTTCTTT.